The table lists the clone carrying this TCR beta chain with a few counts. Antigen specificity is unknown. Measured with immunoSEQ multiplex PCR; TCRdb has only the in-frame clones, and not every one. The table lists under 100,000 clones, around 90% of them singletons. The CDR3 is 13 residues long. Germline CDR1 ENHRY, CDR2 SYGVKD. Trimming took off 2 bases at V and 1 base at J, with 5 bases between the two ends. The data belong to a study of graft-versus-host responses after intestinal transplantation. Turning to the study itself: Multivisceral, liver-intestinal, or isolated intestinal transplants were performed in recipients. Each patient got anti-thymocyte globulin induction, then tacrolimus and steroids for three to four years.

Study conclusions and caveats: Recipient marrow harbored GvH clones, some of which surfaced first in ileum or blood. Graft-versus-host to host-versus-graft clonal ratios in allografts were high in patients with graft-donor T cell macrochimerism.

V usage is TRBV10-3 and J usage is TRBJ1-1; D gene ambiguous. The material was PBMCs, obtained about 450 days after intestinal transplant. This sequence originates from a human patient who received an intestinal transplant, so some T cells may come from the graft donor. The DNA of the CDR3 is TGTGCCATCAGTGAGGGGGAGAACACTGAAGCTTTCTTT. It encodes CAISEGENTEAFF.